One sample yielded the 14 T cell receptor beta chains listed below, sequenced in a study of cytomegalovirus exposure and HLA in healthy donors. The PCR employed 60 Vbeta primers together with 13 Jbeta primers. Libraries were prepared by immunoSEQ multiplex PCR; TCRdb keeps only in-frame clonotypes and omits some of them. The sample yields 150,000 to 200,000 clones, 84% seen once. What was sequenced was PBMCs. The receptors stem from a girl aged 5 to 17 in good health and CMV-seropositive.

This clone was seen only once. CDR3 coding DNA: TGTGCCAGCATCGAGGGAAACACCATATATTTT. It specifies CASIEGNTIYF. The chain has TRBV7-9 and TRBJ1-3; the D is unclear. From germline, CDR1 is SEHNR and CDR2 FQNEAQ (reference sequence). CDR3 length equals 11 residues. The V and J ends lost 7 bases and 4 bases respectively, with 5 bases between them.

The rearrangement uses TRBV29-1 and TRBJ1-3; 7 bases are a match to TRBD1. Germline V gene data show CDR1 as SQVTM and CDR2 as ANQGSEA. V shed 1 base, J shed 3 bases, and the junction held 9 bases outside the gene matches. The length of the CDR3 is 16 residues. The CDR3 DNA reads as TGCAGCGTTGAAGGGCCAAGGGGGCTGGATGGAAACACCATATATTTT. Encoded protein: CSVEGPRGLDGNTIYF.

The rearrangement links TRBV27 to TRBJ1-2; TRBD1 matches 7 bases. Trimming took 2 bases from V and 8 from J; bases not matched to a gene: 8. The CDR3 totals 14 residues. Germline V gives CDR1 MNHEY, CDR2 SMNVEV (reference sequence). In nucleotides, the CDR3 is TGTGCCAGCAGTTTAGGCAGGGGGGAGAGGGGCTACACCTTC. Its translation: CASSLGRGERGYTF.

The chain carries TRBV19 and TRBJ2-5; tentative D call: TRBD2 (5 bases). Germline assignment: CDR1 LNHDA and CDR2 SQIVND (reference sequence). V was pared by 3 bases and J by 3 bases, with 8 bases between. The CDR3 is 13 amino acids. CDR3 amino acids: CASSMKLEETQYF. The CDR3 nucleotides are TGTGCCAGTAGTATGAAACTAGAAGAGACCCAGTACTTC.

The chain couples TRBV6-6 to TRBJ1-5, with a tentative D call TRBD1 (5 bases). The V gene lost 2 bases and the J gene lost 2 bases, with 7 bases spanning the gap. Germline V gives CDR1 MNHNY, CDR2 SVGAGI (reference sequence). The CDR3 covers 14 residues. The CDR3 protein is CASSYGGGNQPQHF. For the CDR3, the DNA is TGTGCCAGCAGTTACGGGGGGGGCAATCAGCCCCAGCATTTT.

The chain carries TRBV27 and TRBJ1-1; TRBD1 agrees at 8 bases. Trimming at V came to 6 bases and at J to 4 bases, leaving 7 bases not matched to a gene. From germline, CDR1 is MNHEY and CDR2 SMNVEV (reference sequence). The CDR3 contains 14 residues. CDR3 residues: CASRTTGAGTEAFF. The CDR3 coding sequence is TGTGCCAGCAGGACGACAGGGGCGGGCACTGAAGCTTTCTTT.

CDR3 protein: CASSHHTPLNTEAFF. DNA of the CDR3: TGCGCCAGCAGCCATCACACACCCCTGAACACTGAAGCTTTCTTT. The chain employs TRBV4-1 and TRBJ1-1; no clear D. V lost 3 bases and J 0 bases, leaving 11 bases between the germline ends. The CDR3 is 15 amino acids. Germline CDR1 and CDR2: MGHRA and YSYEKL.

The chain joins TRBV7-6 to TRBJ1-2; 7 positions agree with TRBD1. Germline CDR1 is SGHVS and CDR2 is FNYEAQ. Germline trimming cut 4 bases from V and 8 bases from J; bases unmatched to any gene: 10. CDR3 length: 14 residues. CDR3 in amino acids: CASSSGTDLLGYTF. The CDR3, as DNA: TGTGCCAGCAGCTCCGGGACAGACCTCTTAGGCTACACCTTC.

This clone was seen a few times. This chain connects TRBV4-1 to TRBJ1-6, with 9 positions matching TRBD1. The V gene end was trimmed by 4 bases and the J gene end by 5 bases; junction bases not matched to a gene: 6. Germline V gene data show CDR1 as MGHRA and CDR2 as YSYEKL. The CDR3 length is 16 residues. CDR3 protein: CASSRRTGDNNSPLHF. The CDR3 DNA reads TGCGCCAGCAGCCGGAGGACAGGGGATAATAATTCACCCCTCCACTTT.

Concerning this clone itself: One end of the junction is discordant with germline, which a read error may explain. V gene TRBV7-9 combines with J gene TRBJ2-7, with 7 bases aligning to TRBD1. The CDR3 length is 15 residues. Germline CDR1 reads SEHNR; CDR2 reads FQNEAQ (reference sequence). The CDR3, as DNA: TGTTCCAGCAGCTTGACAGGGTACGAATTCGACGAGCAGTACTTC. Its protein is CSSSLTGYEFDEQYF.

The rearrangement links TRBV10-1 to TRBJ2-2; 8 bases align to TRBD1. Trimming took 4 bases from V and 6 from J; bases not matched to a gene: 10. This CDR3 comprises 16 residues. Germline V gene data show CDR1 as WNHNN and CDR2 as SYGVQD (reference sequence). The CDR3 protein is CASSGPGQEGAGELFF. As DNA, the CDR3 is TGCGCCAGCAGTGGGCCGGGACAGGAGGGGGCCGGGGAGCTGTTTTTT.

The chain couples TRBV9 to TRBJ1-2; TRBD1 might be the D (6 bases). There are 12 residues in the CDR3. V was clipped by 6 bases and J by 5 bases, with 11 bases between them. Germline loops: CDR1 SGDLS, CDR2 YYNGEE. CDR3 protein: CASNKQGYGYTF. Written as DNA, the CDR3 is TGTGCCAGCAACAAGCAGGGGTATGGCTACACCTTC.

The chain links TRBV19 to TRBJ1-2, with 7 bases fitting TRBD1. V lost 9 bases, J lost 3 bases, and 4 bases stayed unmatched. From germline, CDR1 is LNHDA and CDR2 SQIVND (reference sequence). This CDR3 comprises 12 residues. The CDR3: CASDDRDYGYTF. Here the CDR3 DNA reads TGTGCCAGCGACGACAGGGACTATGGCTACACCTTC.

The V call is TRBV11-3, the J call TRBJ2-7; the D is unclear. Germline V gene lookup returns CDR1 SGHNT and CDR2 YENEEA. V lost 1 base, J lost 2 bases, and 9 bases lay in between. The CDR3 spans 14 residues. Here the CDR3 reads CASSLGLRTYEQYF. CDR3 coding DNA: TGTGCCAGCAGCTTAGGTCTCAGGACCTACGAGCAGTACTTC.